This passage covers 12 T cell receptor beta chains from one sample sequenced in a study of identical twins. TCRdb recomputed calls from the 5' RACE reads with MiXCR, one row per CDR3 protein. Altogether roughly 490,000 distinct CDR3 sequences are present, around 15% being singletons, with the ten largest covering approximately 1%. These data were also reused for a study on yellow fever vaccine responses in identical twins.

The source material was CD4+ T cells sorted from blood. These receptor sequences come from a woman in her late teens or twenties in good health.

The chain combines TRBV2 with TRBJ1-1, with D possibly being TRBD1 (5 bases). The germline CDR1 and CDR2 sequences are SNHLY and FYNNEI. The germline V and J ends were trimmed by 2 bases and 4 bases, with 11 bases remaining between them. CDR3 length: 14 amino acids. The CDR3 sequence is CASSEQGRGTEAFF. The CDR3 DNA reads as TGTGCCAGCAGTGAACAAGGGAGGGGCACTGAAGCTTTCTTT.

This clonotype came up many times. V and J are TRBV20-1 and TRBJ2-3; 10 nucleotides agree with TRBD2. Germline CDR1 and CDR2: DFQATT and SNEGSKA (reference sequence). The CDR3 consists of 15 residues. V gave up 6 bases and J gave up 2 bases; unmatched junction bases: 8. CDR3 nucleotide sequence: TGCAGTGCCGCCTCTAGCGGGGGAACCACAGATACGCAGTATTTT. Translated, it gives CSAASSGGTTDTQYF.

This chain joins TRBV28 and TRBJ1-1; D is ambiguous. The V gene's germline CDR1 is MDHEN and CDR2 SYDVKM. V was pared by 6 bases and J by 1 base, with 12 bases between. This CDR3 spans 14 amino acids. The chain's CDR3 is CASSQTSRNTEAFF. For the CDR3, the DNA is TGTGCCAGCAGCCAAACCTCGCGGAACACTGAAGCTTTCTTT.

The genes are TRBV24-1 and TRBJ2-5, with a weak D call TRBD2 (6 bases). Trimming pared 6 bases from V and 4 bases from J, leaving 17 bases between. Germline V gene sequence: CDR1 KGHDR, CDR2 SFDVKD. The CDR3 runs to 15 residues. CDR3 region: CATSTSGSRGETQYF. The DNA for the CDR3 is TGTGCCACCAGTACGAGTGGGTCGCGGGGAGAGACCCAGTACTTC.

The CDR3 sequence: CASSLGQTLSYNEQFF. The CDR3 region has the DNA TGTGCCAGCAGTTTGGGACAGACCCTCTCCTACAATGAGCAGTTCTTC. This rearrangement joins TRBV28 to TRBJ2-1; 7 bases map to TRBD1. Unmatched junction bases numbered 5, after V lost 3 bases and J lost 0 bases. The CDR3 is 16 residues long. Germline lookup yields CDR1 MDHEN and CDR2 SYDVKM. Combining the CDR3 with reference TRBV28 and TRBJ2-1 gives the whole variable domain DVKVTQSSRYLVKRTGEKVFLECVQDMDHENMFWYRQDPGLGLRLIYFSYDVKMKEKGDIPEGYSVSREKKERFSLILESASTNQTSMYLCASSLGQTLSYNEQFFGPGTRLTVL.

A single count supports this clonotype. This sequence joins TRBV11-2 and TRBJ2-3; 11 positions agree with TRBD2. V lost 4 bases to trimming and J lost 5 bases; unmatched junction nucleotides: 8. The CDR3 runs 16 residues. Germline lookup yields CDR1 SGHAT and CDR2 FQNNGV. This chain's CDR3 is CASSYGTSGNLDTQYF. CDR3 sequence (DNA): TGTGCCAGCAGCTACGGGACTAGCGGCAATTTAGATACGCAGTATTTT.

This chain connects TRBV3-1 to TRBJ2-2; TRBD1 aligns across 10 bases. The CDR3 is 15 amino acids. Germline V gene data show CDR1 as LGHDT and CDR2 as YNNKEL (reference sequence). With V trimmed by 5 bases and J by 6 bases, 6 bases remained unmatched. The CDR3, as DNA: TGTGCCAGCAGCAACCGGGACAGGGGCTCCGGGGAGCTGTTTTTT. As protein: CASSNRDRGSGELFF.

This clonotype was detected a few times. The chain joins TRBV10-3 to TRBJ2-7; D gene unclear. Germline values: CDR1 ENHRY, CDR2 SYGVKD. Trimming shortened V by 2 bases and J by 3 bases, and 11 bases separated the two germline ends. The CDR3 runs 14 residues. This CDR3 is CAISESYRSYEQYF. CDR3 DNA sequence: TGTGCCATCAGTGAGAGTTACAGAAGCTACGAGCAGTACTTC.

The CDR3 sequence is CASSSGASGYF. DNA of the CDR3: TGTGCCAGCAGTTCAGGGGCCAGCGGGTACTTC. This chain uses TRBV2 with TRBJ2-4, with D maybe TRBD1 (6 bases). The CDR3 runs 11 residues. In germline, CDR1 is SNHLY, CDR2 FYNNEI. V lost 5 bases to trimming and J lost 15 bases, with 14 bases between them.

The rearrangement links TRBV12-3 or TRBV12-4 to TRBJ1-6; no reliable D call. V dropped 4 bases and J dropped 9 bases, with 10 bases sitting between them. CDR3 size: 13 residues. The DNA of the CDR3 is TGTGCCAGCAGTTCTAGGGAAATTTCACCCCTCCACTTT. Its translation: CASSSREISPLHF.

In its sample, this clonotype was seen many times. The chain joins TRBV12-3 or TRBV12-4 to TRBJ1-6; 7 bases are shared with TRBD1. The CDR3 is 14 amino acids. The ends lost 3 bases at V and 8 bases at J; junction bases unmatched: 4. The CDR3 region is CASSFRQGDSPLHF. CDR3 DNA sequence: TGTGCCAGCAGTTTCCGGCAGGGGGATTCACCCCTCCACTTT.

This clonotype has only a few counts. The V gene is TRBV7-9, the J gene TRBJ2-3; unclear D gene. This CDR3 contains 15 residues. Per germline, CDR1 SEHNR and CDR2 FQNEAQ (reference sequence). V lost 5 bases and J 6 bases, leaving 18 bases between the germline ends. CDR3 amino acids: CASSPGMGNRDTQYF. CDR3 nucleotides: TGTGCCAGCAGCCCAGGAATGGGAAACCGCGATACGCAGTATTTT.